This T cell receptor (beta chain) comes out of a study of T-cell reconstitution after alpha-beta-depleted transplantation in children. On this clonotype itself: Its target is unknown.

Preparation of the TCRbeta library used unique molecular identifiers. TCRdb processed the PCR reads anew with MiXCR; each CDR3 protein has one entry. This sample has approximately 400,000 distinct CDR3 sequences, with around 15% found just once. Study results and caveats: Several hundred expanded graft clones reportedly gave rise to the alpha-beta T cells present about two months after transplant.

Germline assignment: CDR1 MNHEY and CDR2 SMNVEV (reference sequence). V was pared by 4 bases and J by 0 bases, with 15 bases between. The CDR3 extends over 16 amino acids. The receptor comes from a boy less than two years old who had a stem cell transplant for Wiskott-Aldrich syndrome, so the T cells may come from the graft donor. V and J are TRBV27 and TRBJ1-2; a weak D match, TRBD1 (5 bases). The sample was PBMCs, mostly from graft donor cells, taken 360 days after TCRalphabeta/CD19-depleted stem cell transplant. CDR3 residues: CASSSRPRQTNYGYTF. The CDR3 DNA follows: TGTGCCAGCAGTTCGCGTCCTCGACAGACTAACTATGGCTACACCTTC.